This section outlines one T cell receptor (beta chain) sequence together with its context. The germline gives CDR1 MNHEY, CDR2 SMNVEV (reference sequence). The CDR3 consists of 15 residues. V dropped 4 bases and J dropped 5 bases, with 14 bases sitting between them. This record belongs to a study of radiotherapy plus CTLA-4 blockade in lung cancer. The data were produced by immunoSEQ multiplex PCR, yet TCRdb's version contains in-frame clones alone and is incomplete. The profile shows some 74,000 clones, around 80% of them singletons. This clonotype was sampled from a human donor with non-small cell lung cancer who had a complete response to radiotherapy plus ipilimumab. V is TRBV27 and J is TRBJ1-4; possible D gene TRBD1, 6 bases. This material consisted of peripheral blood, taken from a patient treated with radiotherapy plus ipilimumab. The CDR3 bases are TGTGCCAGCAGTTCTCCGGGACATCCCAATGAAAAACTGTTTTTT. Protein: CASSSPGHPNEKLFF.